A selection of T cell receptor beta chains follows, all from one sample in a study of T cell repertoires in cytomegalovirus infection. These receptors' targets are unknown. TCRdb reprocessed the reads with MiXCR, giving one entry per CDR3 protein. Of fewer than 950,000 distinct CDR3 sequences listed, less than 35% are singletons. The sequenced sample was cultured CD8+ T cells from PBMCs, obtained from culture after CMV antigen stimulation. The receptors stem from a human donor in good health (CMV status not recorded). Some clones in this sample may be carry-over from other donors' samples. Both conserved end residues are part of each CDR3. Fields, in order: D gene, V gene, clone size, J gene, CDR3 protein, CDR3 DNA. A D gene is named only where the DNA matches it firmly. Some rows have no size entry. The others give once, few or many, or a class for an expanded clone.

NA	TRBV7-6	NA	TRBJ2-2	CASSSPSTGELFF	TGTGCCAGCAGTTCCCCGAGCACCGGGGAGCTGTTTTTT
NA	TRBV7-8	many	TRBJ2-3	CASSSKGDTQYF	TGTGCCAGCAGCTCGAAGGGAGATACGCAGTATTTT
NA	TRBV6-6	NA	TRBJ2-5	CASSYIPGETQYF	TGTGCCAGCAGTTACATCCCGGGCGAGACCCAGTACTTC
TRBD1	TRBV4-3	few	TRBJ1-2	CASSPDRGGSYGYTF	TGCGCCAGCAGCCCAGACAGGGGTGGATCCTATGGCTACACCTTC
TRBD2	TRBV27	NA	TRBJ2-5	CASSLRTSTRRWTQYF	TGTGCCAGCAGTCTGCGGACTAGCACAAGGAGGTGGACCCAGTACTTC
NA	TRBV7-8	many	TRBJ2-2	CASSFLSANTGELFF	TGTGCCAGCAGCTTTTTATCCGCAAACACCGGGGAGCTGTTTTTT
TRBD1	TRBV7-2	few	TRBJ2-7	CASSSDSGGSSYEQYF	TGTGCCAGCAGCTCGGACTCAGGGGGCAGCTCCTACGAGCAGTACTTC
NA	TRBV7-6	NA	TRBJ2-1	CASSLEETTLRNEQLF	TGTGCCAGCAGCTTGGAGGAGACCACTCTACGCAATGAGCAGTTATTC
TRBD1	TRBV25-1	NA	TRBJ2-3	CASSGGTGTTDTQYF	TGTGCCAGCAGTGGCGGGACAGGGACCACAGATACGCAGTATTTT
NA	TRBV20-1	NA	TRBJ1-4	CSARESTGSTNEKLFF	TGCAGTGCTAGAGAGTCTACAGGGTCAACTAATGAAAAACTGTTTTTT
NA	TRBV12-3/TRBV12-4	NA	TRBJ1-1	CASSLPQEGRNTEAFF	TGTGCCAGCAGTTTACCGCAGGAAGGTCGGAACACTGAAGCTTTCTTT
NA	TRBV7-9	NA	TRBJ1-1	CASSSGGGDHTEAFF	TGTGCCAGCAGCTCCGGTGGGGGAGACCACACTGAAGCTTTCTTT
NA	TRBV12-5	NA	TRBJ2-1	CASGLADREQFF	TGTGCTAGTGGTTTGGCAGACAGAGAGCAGTTCTTC
TRBD1	TRBV7-3	few	TRBJ2-2	CASSLIRQGEIGELFF	TGTGCCAGCAGCTTAATCCGACAGGGGGAGATCGGGGAGCTGTTTTTT
TRBD1	TRBV6-1	few	TRBJ2-7	CASSDWDSSYEQYF	TGTGCCAGCAGTGACTGGGACAGCTCCTACGAGCAGTACTTC
NA	TRBV27	NA	TRBJ2-5	CATSKGETQYF	TGTGCCACCAGCAAGGGGGAGACCCAGTACTTC
TRBD1	TRBV7-9	NA	TRBJ1-6	CASRSGQGAYPLHF	TGTGCCAGCAGATCGGGACAGGGGGCTTATCCCCTCCACTTT
NA	TRBV12-3/TRBV12-4	many	TRBJ1-2	CASSEGGFLGYTF	TGTGCCAGCAGTGAAGGGGGTTTTCTCGGCTACACCTTC
TRBD1	TRBV27	few	TRBJ2-6	CASTTGFLSGANVLTF	TGTGCCAGCACGACAGGGTTCCTCTCTGGGGCCAACGTCCTGACTTTC
NA	TRBV27	NA	TRBJ2-4	CASSSGLENIQYF	TGTGCCAGCAGTTCCGGGTTGGAAAACATTCAGTACTTC
NA	TRBV27	NA	TRBJ1-2	CASSLSPRTNYGYTF	TGTGCCAGCAGTTTAAGCCCCAGGACTAACTATGGCTACACCTTC
NA	TRBV20-1	NA	TRBJ2-6	CSAPTGGSSGANVLTF	TGCAGTGCCCCGACCGGCGGCAGCTCTGGGGCCAACGTCCTGACTTTC
NA	TRBV7-2	few	TRBJ1-5	CASSYQHNQPQHF	TGTGCCAGCAGCTATCAGCATAATCAGCCCCAGCATTTT
NA	TRBV7-2	many	TRBJ2-3	CASSHLEGGPITDTQYF	TGTGCCAGCAGCCACCTGGAGGGGGGCCCTATCACAGATACGCAGTATTTT
NA	TRBV7-9	few	TRBJ2-3	CASHGGNTDTQYF	TGTGCCAGCCATGGGGGAAACACAGATACGCAGTATTTT
NA	TRBV12-3/TRBV12-4	NA	TRBJ2-7	CASSFGQGLNEQYF	TGTGCCAGCAGTTTCGGTCAGGGGCTAAACGAGCAGTACTTC
NA	TRBV7-2	NA	TRBJ2-1	CASSLAYPQSSYNEQFF	TGTGCCAGCAGCTTAGCTTATCCGCAGAGCTCCTACAATGAGCAGTTCTTC
NA	TRBV25-1	few	TRBJ1-2	CASSIRRGANIHGYTF	TGTGCCAGCAGTATCAGGAGGGGGGCGAATATCCATGGCTACACCTTC
TRBD1	TRBV4-1	few	TRBJ2-1	CASLAVPGQEYNEQFF	TGCGCCAGCTTAGCAGTTCCGGGACAGGAATACAATGAGCAGTTCTTC
TRBD1	TRBV6-5	few	TRBJ1-6	CASRDRDSYYNSPLHF	TGTGCCAGCCGGGACAGGGACTCTTACTATAATTCACCCCTCCACTTT
NA	TRBV27	many	TRBJ2-1	CASSLRGPQSSYNEQFF	TGTGCCAGCAGTTTGAGAGGTCCCCAGAGCTCCTACAATGAGCAGTTCTTC
TRBD1	TRBV28	few	TRBJ2-5	CASSSPHRGQRETQYF	TGTGCCAGCAGTTCCCCACACAGGGGGCAAAGAGAGACCCAGTACTTC
TRBD1	TRBV7-6	few	TRBJ1-2	CASSLIQGADGYTF	TGTGCCAGCAGCCTTATACAGGGGGCGGACGGCTACACCTTC
TRBD1	TRBV29-1	NA	TRBJ1-2	CSVGQGEARGYTF	TGCAGCGTAGGACAGGGTGAGGCGAGGGGCTACACCTTC
NA	TRBV7-6	many	TRBJ2-7	CASSNTGPSYEQYF	TGTGCCAGCAGCAATACAGGGCCCTCCTACGAGCAGTACTTC
NA	TRBV6-5	NA	TRBJ2-3	CASSYSRGPTDTQYF	TGTGCCAGCAGTTACTCGCGGGGGCCGACAGATACGCAGTATTTT
NA	TRBV10-3	NA	TRBJ1-2	CAITEEGGGYTF	TGTGCCATCACCGAGGAAGGTGGCGGCTACACCTTC
TRBD1	TRBV7-2	many	TRBJ2-1	CASSLSWDRGPNEQFF	TGTGCCAGCAGCTTAAGTTGGGACAGGGGGCCAAATGAGCAGTTCTTC
NA	TRBV15	NA	TRBJ2-3	CATSRDSTDTQYF	TGTGCCACCAGCAGGGACAGCACAGATACGCAGTATTTT
NA	TRBV2	NA	TRBJ1-2	CASTHDRTYTF	TGTGCCAGCACCCATGACAGAACCTACACCTTC
NA	TRBV11-3	few	TRBJ2-5	CASRKPPSETQYF	TGTGCCAGCAGAAAACCCCCCTCAGAGACCCAGTACTTC
NA	TRBV4-3	few	TRBJ1-2	CASSQDSVTPTYGYTF	TGCGCCAGCAGCCAAGATTCCGTGACACCGACCTATGGCTACACCTTC
TRBD1	TRBV20-1	few	TRBJ1-2	CSASSGQGFYGYTF	TGCAGTGCTAGCAGTGGACAGGGATTCTATGGCTACACCTTC
NA	TRBV14	once	TRBJ2-1	CASSQGRVMEQFF	TGTGCCAGCAGCCAAGGGAGGGTTATGGAGCAGTTCTTC
TRBD2	TRBV4-1	few	TRBJ2-1	CASSQDLTSGGSYNEQFF	TGCGCCAGCAGCCAAGATCTCACTAGCGGGGGTTCCTACAATGAGCAGTTCTTC
TRBD1	TRBV27	few	TRBJ2-3	CASSSTQGASTDTQYF	TGTGCCAGCAGTTCGACACAGGGGGCTAGCACAGATACGCAGTATTTT
TRBD2	TRBV4-1	NA	TRBJ2-3	CASSQGGRDTDTQYF	TGCGCCAGCAGCCAAGGAGGGAGGGACACAGATACGCAGTATTTT
NA	TRBV5-8	NA	TRBJ2-1	CASSYRRGGYNEQFF	TGTGCCAGCAGCTACCGGAGGGGCGGGTACAATGAGCAGTTCTTC
TRBD1	TRBV4-1	NA	TRBJ2-2	CASSQPRGFTGELFF	TGTGCCAGCAGCCAACCCAGGGGGTTCACCGGGGAGCTGTTTTTT
NA	TRBV20-1	NA	TRBJ1-5	CSARKLGESSTQPQHF	TGCAGTGCTAGGAAGTTAGGGGAATCAAGCACTCAGCCCCAGCATTTT